Shown below are 22 T cell receptor beta chains from a single sample sequenced in a study of T cell repertoires in cytomegalovirus infection. No antigen has been identified for these receptors. TCRdb reprocessed the reads via MiXCR and lists one record per CDR3 protein. The sample shows hundreds of thousands of distinct CDR3 sequences, 40% to 50% of them seen only once. The material was cultured PBMCs, obtained from culture after CMV antigen stimulation. These receptors were taken from a human donor in good health (CMV status not recorded). Some clones in this sample may be carry-over from other donors' samples.

V usage is TRBV7-2 and J usage is TRBJ1-1, with TRBD1 matching over 7 bases. V dropped 5 bases and J dropped 4; count of bases not matched to a gene: 7. From germline, CDR1 is SGHTA and CDR2 FQGNSA. There are 14 residues in the CDR3. CDR3 residues: CASSTGQVSTEAFF. The CDR3 nucleotides are TGTGCCAGCAGCACCGGACAGGTCTCCACTGAAGCTTTCTTT.

This clonotype turned up a few times. The chain has TRBV7-8 and TRBJ1-6; D uncertain. Germline values: CDR1 SGHVS, CDR2 FQNEAQ. The CDR3 spans 12 residues. V lost 2 bases and J 8 bases, leaving 4 bases between the germline ends. The chain's CDR3 is CASSLRDSPLHF. The CDR3 DNA reads as TGTGCCAGCAGCTTAAGGGATTCACCCCTCCACTTT.

The genes are TRBV6-5 and TRBJ2-5; 9 positions agree with TRBD2. Trimming cost V 5 bases and J 2 bases; bases outside gene matches: 9. Germline V gene data show CDR1 as MNHEY and CDR2 as SVGAGI. The CDR3 is 16 residues long. The CDR3 nucleotides are TGTGCCAGCAGTGGGCTTAGCGGGGGCCGTCAAGAGACCCAGTACTTC. It specifies CASSGLSGGRQETQYF.

The chain uses TRBV24-1 and TRBJ2-7, with 10 bases fitting TRBD1. Germline-derived CDR1 and CDR2 are KGHDR and SFDVKD. This CDR3 is 15 amino acids long. Unmatched junction bases numbered 7, after V lost 4 bases and J lost 5 bases. DNA of the CDR3: TGTGCCACCAGTGACCCCGGACAGGGGGGCGACGAGCAGTACTTC. Its translation: CATSDPGQGGDEQYF.

This clonotype was picked up a small number of times. J is TRBJ1-5 and V is TRBV11-2; D perhaps matches TRBD1 (5 bases). The CDR3 consists of 13 residues. Trimming left V 8 bases short and J 4 bases short, with 12 bases between. The germline V gene has CDR1 SGHAT and CDR2 FQNNGV. CDR3 amino acids: CASGWGGNQPQHF. In DNA, the CDR3 is TGTGCCAGCGGTTGGGGGGGTAATCAGCCCCAGCATTTT.

CDR3 DNA: TGTGCCAGCACCGTGGGTCTCCTTAGTCAGCAGTACTTC. Residues: CASTVGLLSQQYF. The rearrangement joins TRBV11-2 to TRBJ2-7; D is undetermined. CDR1 SGHAT and CDR2 FQNNGV come from the germline V gene. This CDR3 spans 13 amino acids. Trimming removed 7 bases at V and 8 bases at J, with 18 bases between.

V is TRBV12-3 or TRBV12-4 and J is TRBJ2-7; tentatively, D is TRBD2 (5 bases). CDR3 size: 14 residues. V lost 6 bases and J 5 bases, leaving 17 bases between the germline ends. The CDR3 DNA reads TGTGCCAGCAGCCTCCTAGCTGGACGCAACGAGCAGTACTTC. Amino acid sequence: CASSLLAGRNEQYF.

This clonotype was seen a few times. The V gene is TRBV7-2, the J gene TRBJ2-1; no firm D call. The CDR3 totals 13 residues. Germline V gene sequence: CDR1 SGHTA, CDR2 FQGNSA. Trimming stripped 4 bases from V and 7 bases from J, with 11 bases between. CDR3 loop: CASSSSFGNEQFF. CDR3 sequence (DNA): TGTGCCAGCAGCTCCTCCTTCGGGAATGAGCAGTTCTTC.

This clonotype was seen only a few times. The DNA of the CDR3 is TGTGCCAGTAGTAGAGGGATCAGGCAGCCCCAGCATTTT. The encoded protein is CASSRGIRQPQHF. The rearrangement joins TRBV19 to TRBJ1-5; D is unclear. V was clipped by 4 bases and J by 7 bases, with 11 bases between them. Per germline, CDR1 LNHDA and CDR2 SQIVND (reference sequence). The CDR3 length is 13 residues. The full variable domain, with the rest looked up from reference TRBV19 and TRBJ1-5, is DGGITQSPKYLFRKEGQNVTLSCEQNLNHDAMYWYRQDPGQGLRLIYYSQIVNDFQKGDIAEGYSVSREKKESFPLTVTSAQKNPTAFYLCASSRGIRQPQHFGDGTRLSIL.

This clonotype came up once. This chain joins TRBV5-4 and TRBJ1-1; D call uncertain. Germline V gene sequence: CDR1 SGHNT, CDR2 YYREEE (reference sequence). V lost 1 base, J lost 0 bases, and 10 bases lay in between. This CDR3 region has 15 residues. The CDR3 protein is CASSLYGGMNTEAFF. CDR3 bases: TGTGCCAGCAGCTTGTACGGCGGCATGAACACTGAAGCTTTCTTT.

This clonotype turned up a few times. The rearrangement uses TRBV4-3 and TRBJ2-1; D is perhaps TRBD2 (7 bases). This CDR3 is 15 amino acids long. CDR1 is LGHNA, CDR2 YSLEER, per germline. V was cut by 2 bases and J by 6 bases, with 14 bases left in between. The CDR3 protein is CASSQRTRGGNEQFF. DNA of the CDR3: TGCGCCAGCAGCCAAAGGACAAGGGGGGGCAATGAGCAGTTCTTC.

The chain employs TRBV7-2 and TRBJ2-1, with D possibly TRBD1 on 9 matching bases. Germline CDR1 is SGHTA and CDR2 is FQGNSA. Trimming removed 4 bases from V and 2 bases from J, with 18 bases in between. The CDR3 totals 17 residues. CDR3 sequence reads: CASSSRGGDRAYNEQFF. CDR3 nucleotides: TGTGCCAGCAGCTCCCGGGGGGGGGACAGGGCCTACAATGAGCAGTTCTTC. The full variable domain, with the rest looked up from reference TRBV7-2 and TRBJ2-1, is GAGVSQSPSNKVTEKGKDVELRCDPISGHTALYWYRQSLGQGLEFLIYFQGNSAPDKSGLPSDRFSAERTGGSVSTLTIQRTQQEDSAVYLCASSSRGGDRAYNEQFFGPGTRLTVL.

The table lists this clonotype with a few counts. The chain links TRBV7-2 to TRBJ1-1; tentatively, D is TRBD1 (5 bases). Trimming removed 4 bases at V and 1 base at J, with 10 bases between. The CDR3 loop spans 14 amino acids. Germline V gene sequence: CDR1 SGHTA, CDR2 FQGNSA. CDR3: CASSSSTENTEAFF. CDR3 sequence (DNA): TGTGCCAGCAGCTCATCGACAGAGAACACTGAAGCTTTCTTT.

The table lists this clonotype with a few counts. This rearrangement joins TRBV6-6 to TRBJ2-1; TRBD1 aligns across 7 bases. This CDR3 has 19 amino acids. V was pared by 8 bases and J by 0 bases, with 19 bases of the junction left unmatched. Germline V gene sequence: CDR1 MNHNY, CDR2 SVGAGI (reference sequence). The CDR3 loop is CASGAWTGPASSSYNEQFF. CDR3 DNA sequence: TGTGCCAGCGGCGCATGGACAGGCCCAGCCTCAAGCTCCTACAATGAGCAGTTCTTC.

V and J are TRBV12-3 or TRBV12-4 and TRBJ2-2; possible D gene TRBD2, 6 bases. The CDR3 contains 17 residues. Trimming removed 4 bases from V and 0 bases from J, with 15 bases in between. The CDR3 DNA sequence: TGTGCCAGCAGTTCTTTGGGAGGCCGAGCGAACACCGGGGAGCTGTTTTTT. It is translated as CASSSLGGRANTGELFF.

This clonotype showed up just a few times. The V and J genes are TRBV7-2 and TRBJ2-7; possibly TRBD1 for D (6 bases). V lost 3 bases and J lost 5, with 14 bases in between. This CDR3 contains 14 residues. Germline CDR1 SGHTA, CDR2 FQGNSA. Here the CDR3 reads CASSLDSTRDEQYF. CDR3 in DNA: TGTGCCAGCAGCTTGGACAGTACAAGGGACGAGCAGTACTTC.

The chain employs TRBV4-3 and TRBJ2-2; D remains ambiguous. CDR1 and CDR2 from the germline V gene are LGHNA and YSLEER. Trimming stripped 3 bases from V and 5 bases from J, with 16 bases between. The CDR3 runs 16 residues. The CDR3: CASSHPRHANTGELFF. The DNA for the CDR3 is TGCGCCAGCAGCCATCCCCGCCACGCAAATACCGGGGAGCTGTTTTTT.

In this sample, this clonotype turned up a few times. The gene calls are TRBV27 and TRBJ2-3; either TRBD1 or TRBD2 may fit D (5 bases each). Germline assignment: CDR1 MNHEY and CDR2 SMNVEV (reference sequence). The CDR3 is made up of 14 amino acids. V was pared by 6 bases and J by 0 bases, with 10 bases between. The CDR3 coding sequence is TGTGCCAGCAGCAAAAGGGACAGCACAGATACGCAGTATTTT. It specifies CASSKRDSTDTQYF.

The CDR3, as DNA: TGTGCCAGCAGCTTATTTCATCGAACTCTCTCCTTCACGCAGTATTTT. It codes for CASSLFHRTLSFTQYF. The chain carries TRBV11-2 and TRBJ2-3; D remains unclear. This CDR3 contains 16 residues. Between the trimmed V and J ends, which lost 2 bases and 9 bases, there was a span of 21 bases. The germline gives CDR1 SGHAT, CDR2 FQNNGV.

This clonotype has only a few counts. The chain links TRBV11-2 to TRBJ2-2, with TRBD2 matching 9 bases. Germline CDR1 and CDR2: SGHAT and FQNNGV. This CDR3 has 15 residues. V lost 5 bases, J lost 4 bases, and 5 bases stayed unmatched. The CDR3 region has the DNA TGTGCCAGCAGCACCTATAGCGGGAGCACCGGGGAGCTGTTTTTT. Translating gives CASSTYSGSTGELFF.

The CDR3 DNA follows: TGTGCCAGCAGCGGGACTAGCGGGAGGGAAGAGACCCAGTACTTC. This gives the protein CASSGTSGREETQYF. The gene calls are TRBV6-1 and TRBJ2-5, with 16 bases that match TRBD2. The germline V gene encodes CDR1 MNHNS and CDR2 SASEGT. The CDR3 is made up of 15 amino acids. V lost 6 bases, J lost 3 bases, and 1 base stayed unmatched.

This clonotype is a singleton in its sample. The chain couples TRBV7-6 to TRBJ2-7, with 7 bases identical to TRBD2. Per the germline V gene, CDR1 is SGHVS and CDR2 is FNYEAQ. The CDR3 contains 15 residues. Trimming took 4 bases from V and 5 from J; bases not matched to a gene: 11. DNA for the CDR3: TGTGCCAGCAGCTCGCTCCGGGACTACTCTGACGAGCAGTACTTC. Protein product: CASSSLRDYSDEQYF.